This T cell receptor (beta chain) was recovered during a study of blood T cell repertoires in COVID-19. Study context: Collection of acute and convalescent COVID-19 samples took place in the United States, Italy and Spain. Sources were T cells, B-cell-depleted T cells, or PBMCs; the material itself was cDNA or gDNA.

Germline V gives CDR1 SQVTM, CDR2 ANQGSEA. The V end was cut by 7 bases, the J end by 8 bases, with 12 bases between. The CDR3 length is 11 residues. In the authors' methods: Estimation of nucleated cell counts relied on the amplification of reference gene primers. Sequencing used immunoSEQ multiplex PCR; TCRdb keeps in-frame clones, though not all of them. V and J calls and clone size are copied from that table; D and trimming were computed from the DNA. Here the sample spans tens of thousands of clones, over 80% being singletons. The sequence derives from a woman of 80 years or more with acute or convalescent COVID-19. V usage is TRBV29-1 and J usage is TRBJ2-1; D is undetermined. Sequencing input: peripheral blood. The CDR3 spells CSAKPTDEQFF. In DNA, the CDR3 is TGCAGCGCGAAGCCTACAGATGAGCAGTTCTTC.